These T cell receptor beta chains were read from a single sample in a study of T cell responses to AZD1222 COVID-19 vaccine. Some clones are missing from TCRdb's copy, which holds only in-frame ones; the method was immunoSEQ multiplex PCR. The table has around 130,000 clones, 92% seen once. The sequenced sample was peripheral blood, obtained on day 0 of AZD1222 vaccination. These receptor sequences come from an adult in good health. Each CDR3 is given with its conserved first and last residue. The D gene is left open where the match is weak. For some rows the clone size is stated as once, few or many, or as a class when expanded; others skip it.

TRBV19,.,TRBJ1-4,.,CASRIGQLNEKLFF,TGTGCCAGTAGAATCGGGCAGTTAAATGAAAAACTGTTTTTT
TRBV29-1,.,TRBJ1-3,.,CSVRSSGNTIYF,TGCAGCGTAAGGAGCTCTGGAAACACCATATATTTT
TRBV2,.,TRBJ2-2,.,CASSLLGGAMGELFF,TGTGCCAGCAGCCTCCTCGGAGGGGCAATGGGGGAGCTGTTTTTT
TRBV29-1,.,TRBJ1-2,.,CSVVAVSYGYTF,TGCAGCGTTGTGGCGGTGAGCTATGGCTACACCTTC
TRBV7-9,.,TRBJ1-3,TRBD1,CASGTGGSSGNTIYF,TGTGCCAGCGGGACAGGGGGAAGCTCTGGAAACACCATATATTTT
TRBV11-3,.,TRBJ1-1,TRBD1,CASSPRQGVTEAFF,TGTGCCAGCAGCCCCAGGCAGGGGGTAACTGAAGCTTTCTTT
TRBV19,.,TRBJ1-5,.,CASSATGLGNQPQHF,TGTGCCAGTAGCGCAACAGGGTTGGGCAATCAGCCCCAGCATTTT
TRBV12-5,.,TRBJ1-4,.,CASGPGQRRVNEKLFF,TGTGCTAGTGGCCCCGGGCAGCGCAGAGTTAATGAAAAACTGTTTTTT
TRBV5-1,.,TRBJ1-1,.,CASSLVGLQAEAFF,TGCGCCAGCAGCTTGGTCGGGTTGCAGGCTGAAGCTTTCTTT
TRBV20-1,.,TRBJ2-4,.,CSAQAPNIQYF,TGCAGTGCTCAGGCCCCGAACATTCAGTACTTC
TRBV5-5,.,TRBJ2-5,.,CASSGTAQETQYF,TGTGCCAGCAGTGGGACTGCCCAAGAGACCCAGTACTTC
TRBV7-9,once,TRBJ1-3,.,CASSLNKVAGNTIYF,TGTGCCAGCAGCCTTAACAAGGTGGCCGGAAACACCATATATTTT
TRBV9,.,TRBJ2-3,.,CASSVGPEKTDTQYF,TGTGCCAGCAGCGTAGGGCCCGAGAAGACAGATACGCAGTATTTT
TRBV6-5,.,TRBJ1-2,TRBD1,CASSPRGTDGYTF,TGTGCCAGCAGCCCCAGGGGGACGGATGGCTACACCTTC
TRBV30,.,TRBJ1-1,.,CAWSIGTEAFF,TGTGCCTGGAGTATCGGCACTGAAGCTTTCTTT
TRBV5-1,.,TRBJ1-1,.,CASSLGTEAFF,TGCGCCAGCAGCTTGGGGACTGAAGCTTTCTTT
TRBV5-4,once,TRBJ2-1,TRBD2,CASSATGTSGRFGYNEQFF,TGTGCCAGCAGCGCGACCGGGACTAGCGGGAGGTTCGGCTACAATGAGCAGTTCTTC
TRBV4-1,.,TRBJ1-3,.,CASSQSRSSGNTIYF,TGCGCCAGCAGCCAAAGCCGCAGCTCTGGAAACACCATATATTTT
TRBV7-9,once,TRBJ2-1,TRBD2,CASSKSSGSYNEQFF,TGTGCCAGCAGCAAGTCTAGCGGATCCTACAATGAGCAGTTCTTC
TRBV3-1/TRBV3-2,.,TRBJ2-5,.,CASSHSGQPQETQYF,TGTGCCAGCAGCCATTCGGGGCAACCTCAAGAGACCCAGTACTTC
TRBV6-2/TRBV6-3,.,TRBJ1-1,.,CASSLSYTEAFF,TGTGCCAGCAGCCTATCTTACACTGAAGCTTTCTTT
TRBV30,.,TRBJ2-1,TRBD2,CAWSGLAGGRFNEQFF,TGTGCCTGGAGTGGGCTAGCGGGGGGGCGCTTCAATGAGCAGTTCTTC
TRBV10-2,.,TRBJ1-3,.,CASSETMAQGGNTIYF,TGCGCCAGCAGTGAGACCATGGCCCAAGGAGGAAACACCATATATTTT